Shown below are 20 T cell receptor beta chains from a single sample sequenced in a study of OX40 agonist ivuxolimab in advanced cancers. Assay used: immunoSEQ multiplex PCR; TCRdb lists only in-frame clones, some missing. The table shows 89,000 or so clones, with around 88% occurring only once. Sequencing was performed on CD4+ or CD8+ T cells sorted from blood, taken in a trial of the OX40 agonist ivuxolimab. The receptors stem from an adult with an advanced solid tumor such as melanoma, head and neck, liver or kidney cancer.

The genes are TRBV20-1 and TRBJ1-5; D is undetermined. This CDR3 has 11 amino acids. With 4 bases removed from V and 0 bases from J, the gap between germline ends came to 1 base. Germline CDR1 is DFQATT and CDR2 is SNEGSKA (reference sequence). CDR3 residues: CSATSNQPQHF. The CDR3 DNA is TGCAGTGCTACTAGCAATCAGCCCCAGCATTTT.

The V gene is TRBV19, the J gene TRBJ2-5; TRBD2 aligns across 12 bases. Germline V gene sequence: CDR1 LNHDA, CDR2 SQIVND (reference sequence). The CDR3 runs to 16 residues. The V gene end was trimmed by 5 bases and the J gene end by 5 bases; junction bases not matched to a gene: 9. The CDR3 nucleotides are TGTGCCAGTAGTCCCAGACTAGCGGGAGTTGGGGAGACCCAGTACTTC. This encodes CASSPRLAGVGETQYF.

The chain links TRBV7-9 to TRBJ2-5, with D perhaps TRBD2 (6 bases). Germline CDR1 SEHNR, CDR2 FQNEAQ (reference sequence). This CDR3 is built from 15 residues. The V and J ends lost 5 bases and 5 bases respectively, with 18 bases between them. CDR3 protein: CASSPGGAVLETQYF. For the CDR3, the DNA is TGTGCCAGCAGCCCCGGGGGTGCGGTCCTTGAGACCCAGTACTTC.

This chain joins TRBV6-4 and TRBJ2-3; D remains unclear. Germline CDR1 and CDR2: MRHNA and SNTAGT. The CDR3 contains 14 residues. Trimming removed 4 bases from V and 2 bases from J, with 10 bases in between. CDR3 coding DNA: TGTGCCAGCAGTGTTAACACTTACACAGATACGCAGTATTTT. Encoded protein: CASSVNTYTDTQYF.

This clone was seen a few times. The rearrangement joins TRBV5-6 to TRBJ1-6; 7 bases fit TRBD1. Trimming at V came to 6 bases and at J to 6 bases, leaving 3 bases not matched to a gene. Germline V gene data show CDR1 as SGHDT and CDR2 as YYEEEE. The CDR3 contains 13 residues. The CDR3 region has the DNA TGTGCCAGCAACCGGGACAGTAATTCACCCCTCCACTTT. As protein: CASNRDSNSPLHF.

V usage is TRBV7-2 and J usage is TRBJ2-5, with 7 bases aligning to TRBD2. The CDR3 has 16 amino acids. CDR1 and CDR2 (germline): SGHTA, FQGNSA. With V trimmed by 5 bases and J by 5 bases, 14 bases remained unmatched. CDR3 sequence reads: CASSPTSGGGGETQYF. The CDR3, as DNA: TGTGCCAGCAGCCCAACGTCGGGGGGAGGTGGGGAGACCCAGTACTTC.

This clone was recorded once. This CDR3 reads CASSLGGGQAYEQYF. The CDR3 region has the DNA TGTGCCAGCAGTTTAGGCGGGGGGCAGGCCTACGAGCAGTACTTC. The V gene is TRBV27, the J gene TRBJ2-7, with 8 bases identical to TRBD2. In germline, CDR1 is MNHEY, CDR2 SMNVEV (reference sequence). This CDR3 has 15 residues. V trimming: 2 bases; J trimming: 2 bases; junction bases outside the gene matches: 5.

V and J are TRBV30 and TRBJ2-1; D gene unclear. Deletions cut 0 bases from V and 7 bases from J, with 7 bases between. CDR1 is GTSNPN and CDR2 is SVGIG in the germline V gene (reference sequence). The CDR3 covers 12 residues. For the CDR3, the DNA is TGTGCCTGGAGTGTATCGGGTAATGAGCAGTTCTTC. Translated, it gives CAWSVSGNEQFF.

Here the CDR3 reads CASPTSQGTANTEAFF. For the CDR3, the DNA is TGTGCCAGCCCTACTTCGCAGGGGACTGCGAACACTGAAGCTTTCTTT. The V gene is TRBV18, the J gene TRBJ1-1, with a weak D call TRBD1 (6 bases). Germline V gene sequence: CDR1 KGHSH, CDR2 LQKENI. The CDR3 extends over 16 amino acids. V was trimmed by 8 bases and J by 1 base, leaving 20 bases between them.

V and J are TRBV7-2 and TRBJ2-7; the match to TRBD1 covers 9 bases. Trimming removed 6 bases from V and 4 bases from J; junction bases left unmatched: 7. The germline CDR1 and CDR2 sequences are SGHTA and FQGNSA. The CDR3 loop spans 14 amino acids. The CDR3 sequence: CASRTGQGLYEQYF. Written as DNA, the CDR3 is TGTGCCAGCAGGACGGGACAGGGACTATACGAGCAGTACTTC.

CDR3: CASSVLAGGSTDTQYF. CDR3 bases: TGTGCCAGCAGTGTTTTAGCGGGAGGAAGCACAGATACGCAGTATTTT. The rearrangement links TRBV6-1 to TRBJ2-3; the match to TRBD2 covers 10 bases. After removal of 4 bases from V and 0 bases from J, the junction contained 4 bases not matched to a gene. CDR3 length equals 16 residues. Germline CDR1 and CDR2: MNHNS and SASEGT.

The rearrangement joins TRBV29-1 to TRBJ1-2, with TRBD1 as a possible D gene (5 bases). Germline V gene sequence: CDR1 SQVTM, CDR2 ANQGSEA. The CDR3 runs to 12 residues. Trimming removed 3 bases at V and 4 bases at J, with 9 bases between. The CDR3 region has the DNA TGCAGCGTTGAGCCAGGGAGCTATGGCTACACCTTC. Protein product: CSVEPGSYGYTF.

The V call is TRBV5-1, the J call TRBJ1-1; 9 bases map to TRBD1. CDR3 size: 14 residues. With V trimmed by 4 bases and J by 4 bases, 5 bases remained unmatched. Germline CDR1 is SGHRS and CDR2 is YFSETQ. In DNA, the CDR3 is TGCGCCAGCAGCACAACAGGGGGCGTCACTGAAGCTTTCTTT. It yields the protein CASSTTGGVTEAFF. Complete variable domain (other parts from reference TRBV5-1 and TRBJ1-1): KAGVTQTPRYLIKTRGQQVTLSCSPISGHRSVSWYQQTPGQGLQFLFEYFSETQRNKGNFPGRFSGRQFSNSRSEMNVSTLELGDSALYLCASSTTGGVTEAFFGQGTRLTVV.

A word on this clone: The junction shows a germline mismatch at one end, possibly a read error. This chain uses TRBV7-7 with TRBJ2-2; no reliable D call. CDR1 is SSHAT and CDR2 is FNYEAQ in the germline V gene (reference sequence). The CDR3 length is 14 residues. The CDR3 bases are TGTGCTAGCAGCTTGGTAGCGAACACCGGGGAGCTGTTTTTT. It yields the protein CASSLVANTGELFF.

This sequence joins TRBV11-3 and TRBJ2-1, with TRBD2 matching over 9 bases. Germline values: CDR1 SGHNT, CDR2 YENEEA. V lost 3 bases and J lost 6; bases outside the gene matches: 12. CDR3 length equals 17 residues. Here the CDR3 DNA reads TGTGCCAGCAGCTTTTATCCTAGCGGGATTTTTGGCAATGAGCAGTTCTTC. This encodes CASSFYPSGIFGNEQFF.

Points on this clone: Compared with germline, one end of the junction differs, possibly owing to a read error. The sample has other DNA sequences that encode this CDR3 too. The chain recombines TRBV11-3 with TRBJ2-5; TRBD2 matches 9 bases. The CDR3 has 13 residues. The germline V gene encodes CDR1 SGHNT and CDR2 YENEEA. Here the CDR3 reads CASRLAGEETQYF. The CDR3 DNA is TGTGCCAGCAGGTTAGCGGGAGAGGAGACCCAGTACTTC. The variable domain in full, completed from reference TRBV11-3 and TRBJ2-5, reads EAGVVQSPRYKIIEKKQPVAFWCNPISGHNTLYWYLQNLGQGPELLIRYENEEAVDDSQLPKDRFSAERLKGVDSTLKIQPAELGDSAVYLCASRLAGEETQYFGPGTRLLVL.

V gene TRBV6-6 combines with J gene TRBJ1-5, with 8 bases matching TRBD1. The CDR3 is made up of 16 amino acids. The germline CDR1 and CDR2 sequences are MNHNY and SVGAGI (reference sequence). V lost 2 bases to trimming and J lost 6 bases; unmatched junction nucleotides: 9. The CDR3 region has the DNA TGTGCCAGCAGTTACCCGCTGGACAGGGAAGTTCAGCCCCAGCATTTT. It codes for CASSYPLDREVQPQHF.

The CDR3 DNA sequence: TGTGCCAGCAACCTGTTGGGCGGTTCTAGCACAGATACGCAGTATTTT. As protein: CASNLLGGSSTDTQYF. The chain couples TRBV5-6 to TRBJ2-3; D unclear. The CDR3 length is 16 residues. Trimming left V 6 bases short and J 0 bases short, with 17 bases between. The V gene's germline CDR1 is SGHDT and CDR2 YYEEEE.

The V call is TRBV9, the J call TRBJ2-1; 10 bases are a match to TRBD2. The CDR3 is 18 amino acids. The junction had 10 bases not matched to a gene; V was cut back by 4 bases and J by 0 bases. Germline-derived CDR1 and CDR2 are SGDLS and YYNGEE. In nucleotides, the CDR3 is TGTGCCAGCAGCTGGCCTAGCGGGAGTCATAGCTCCTACAATGAGCAGTTCTTC. This codes for CASSWPSGSHSSYNEQFF.

This chain joins TRBV7-9 and TRBJ2-3; 13 nucleotides agree with TRBD2. Looked up from germline, CDR1 is SEHNR and CDR2 is FQNEAQ (reference sequence). The V segment lost 5 bases and the J segment 2 bases; nucleotides outside the gene matches: 4. The CDR3 loop spans 16 amino acids. The CDR3 reads CASSPGTSGATDTQYF. CDR3 nucleotide sequence: TGTGCCAGCAGCCCCGGGACTAGCGGGGCCACAGATACGCAGTATTTT.